Listed below are T cell receptor beta chains from one sample, sequenced in a study of blood T cell repertoires in COVID-19. The method was immunoSEQ multiplex PCR; TCRdb's version includes in-frame clones alone and lacks a portion of them. The sample records 110,000 or so clones, around 85% being singletons. Sequences were obtained from peripheral blood. Every receptor here comes from a man over 45 with acute or convalescent COVID-19. CDR3s include the opening cysteine and the closing phenylalanine or tryptophan. D genes are given only for firm matches. Clone size is given for some rows only: seen once, a few or many times, or a class if the clone is expanded.

- TRBJ2-5 - 14 TRBV5-8 CASSAYQGQETQYF TGTGCCAGCAGCGCCTACCAGGGTCAAGAGACCCAGTACTTC
TRBD2 TRBJ2-7 - 15 TRBV4-2 CASSQTGLSNYEQYF TGTGCCAGCAGCCAAACGGGACTATCCAACTACGAGCAGTACTTC
- TRBJ2-2 - 14 TRBV3-1/TRBV3-2 CASSLQRNTGELFF TGTGCCAGCAGCTTACAAAGGAACACCGGGGAGCTGTTTTTT
- TRBJ2-7 - 13 TRBV20-1 CSASSLEDYEQYF TGCAGTGCTAGTTCCCTAGAGGACTACGAGCAGTACTTC
TRBD2 TRBJ2-3 few 15 TRBV28 CASSLAGGPGDTQYF TGTGCCAGCAGTTTAGCGGGAGGGCCTGGGGATACGCAGTATTTT
- TRBJ2-1 - 13 TRBV11-1 CASSLSGQSEQFF TGTGCCAGCAGCTTATCCGGACAGTCTGAGCAGTTCTTC
TRBD1 TRBJ2-3 - 15 TRBV11-3 CASSSRQGNADTQYF TGTGCCAGCAGCTCTAGACAGGGTAATGCAGATACGCAGTATTTT
TRBD1 TRBJ1-6 - 14 TRBV19 CASSIDPDRAPLHF TGTGCCAGTAGTATAGATCCGGACAGGGCGCCCCTCCACTTT
TRBD1 TRBJ1-1 - 14 TRBV13 CASSPQDREGEAFF TGTGCCAGCAGCCCACAGGACAGGGAAGGTGAAGCTTTCTTT
TRBD1 TRBJ1-2 - 16 TRBV6-1 CASSGTGGHLGAGYTF TGTGCCAGCAGTGGGACAGGGGGCCATCTCGGCGCTGGCTACACCTTC
- TRBJ2-5 - 16 TRBV6-6 CASSQRTDPGWETQYF TGTGCCAGCAGTCAAAGGACAGACCCCGGTTGGGAGACCCAGTACTTC
- TRBJ2-5 - 13 TRBV6-6 CASRTGVFETQYF TGTGCCAGCAGGACGGGGGTCTTCGAGACCCAGTACTTC
TRBD1 TRBJ2-5 few 15 TRBV11-2 CASSPQGTGGMTQYF TGTGCCAGCAGCCCACAAGGGACAGGGGGAATGACCCAGTACTTC
TRBD1 TRBJ1-6 - 15 TRBV5-1 CASSLAGTGYSPLHF TGCGCCAGCAGCTTGGCCGGGACAGGATATTCACCCCTCCACTTT
- TRBJ2-2 - 15 TRBV4-1 CASSLLGANTGELFF TGCGCCAGCAGCCTTTTAGGGGCCAACACCGGGGAGCTGTTTTTT
TRBD2 TRBJ2-5 - 15 TRBV9 CASSPGGGAQETQYF TGTGCCAGCAGCCCGGGCGGGGGGGCGCAAGAGACCCAGTACTTC
- TRBJ1-1 - 13 TRBV9 CASSARQFTEAFF TGTGCCAGCAGCGCCCGACAGTTCACTGAAGCTTTCTTT
- TRBJ2-3 many 12 TRBV11-1 CASSLNSDTQYF TGTGCCAGCAGCTTAAACTCAGATACGCAGTATTTT
- TRBJ1-1 - 15 TRBV27 CASSNHLDGSTEAFF TGTGCCAGCAGCAACCACCTGGACGGGAGCACTGAAGCTTTCTTT
- TRBJ1-5 - 15 TRBV5-1 CASSLEGFGSQPQHF TGCGCCAGCAGCTTGGAGGGTTTCGGGAGTCAGCCCCAGCATTTT
- TRBJ2-1 - 13 TRBV10-2 CASNRERYNEQFF TGCGCCAGCAACCGGGAGAGGTACAATGAGCAGTTCTTC
TRBD2 TRBJ2-7 - 16 TRBV11-2 CASSHERSGGYYEQYF TGTGCCAGCAGCCATGAGAGAAGCGGGGGTTACTACGAGCAGTACTTC
- TRBJ2-1 few 14 TRBV19 CASSIVGAFNEQFF TGTGCCAGTAGTATAGTGGGAGCATTTAATGAGCAGTTCTTC
- TRBJ1-2 - 13 TRBV9 CASSVATGGQNTF TGTGCCAGCAGCGTAGCTACGGGGGGTCAGAACACCTTC
TRBD1 TRBJ1-6 once 15 TRBV7-6 CASSFGTGADSPLHF TGTGCCAGCAGCTTCGGGACAGGGGCTGATTCACCCCTCCACTTT
TRBD1 TRBJ2-7 - 16 TRBV4-2 CASSQEMGQGSYEQYF TGTGCCAGCAGCCAAGAAATGGGACAGGGATCCTACGAGCAGTACTTC
TRBD2 TRBJ2-7 - 15 TRBV20-1 CSAGGLAGVSYEQYF TGCAGTGCTGGTGGACTAGCGGGCGTCTCCTACGAGCAGTACTTC
TRBD2 TRBJ2-1 many 15 TRBV18 CASSPEAGAYNEQFF TGTGCCAGCTCACCCGAAGCGGGAGCCTACAATGAGCAGTTCTTC
TRBD2 TRBJ2-5 - 18 TRBV7-3 CASSSYGRTSGSGETQYF TGTGCCAGCAGCTCCTATGGGCGAACTAGCGGGAGCGGAGAGACCCAGTACTTC
- TRBJ1-3 - 15 TRBV18 CASSPLAGDGNTIYF TGTGCCAGCTCACCTCTGGCAGGGGACGGAAACACCATATATTTT
TRBD1 TRBJ1-2 - 13 TRBV5-6 CASSPDRARGYTF TGTGCCAGCAGCCCGGACAGGGCCCGAGGCTACACCTTC
TRBD2 TRBJ2-3 once 16 TRBV7-9 CASSPNRLARTDTQYF TGTGCCAGCAGCCCTAACAGACTAGCCCGCACAGATACGCAGTATTTT
- TRBJ2-4 once 13 TRBV19 CASSTLEGNIQYF TGTGCCAGTAGTACCCTCGAGGGAAACATTCAGTACTTC
- TRBJ2-2 - 14 TRBV6-5 CASREGISTGELFF TGTGCCAGCAGAGAGGGTATCAGTACCGGGGAGCTGTTTTTT
TRBD1 TRBJ1-1 few 15 TRBV14 CASRETGAASTEAFF TGTGCCAGCAGGGAAACAGGGGCGGCTTCTACTGAAGCTTTCTTT
- TRBJ2-7 - 12 TRBV27 CASRGRAYEQYF TGTGCCAGCCGAGGCAGGGCCTACGAGCAGTACTTC
TRBD1 TRBJ2-7 - 16 TRBV15 CATSRDEGTGGYEQYF TGTGCCACCAGCAGAGATGAGGGGACAGGGGGCTACGAGCAGTACTTC
- TRBJ2-2 - 12 TRBV13 CASSLHSGELFF TGTGCCAGCAGCTTGCACTCCGGGGAGCTGTTTTTT
TRBD1 TRBJ2-7 - 14 TRBV27 CASSYGQGAREQYF TGTGCCAGCAGTTACGGACAGGGGGCCAGAGAGCAGTACTTC
TRBD1 TRBJ1-2 - 13 TRBV18 CASSSDRGYGYTF TGTGCCAGCTCATCAGACAGGGGCTATGGCTACACCTTC
TRBD1 TRBJ1-2 - 19 TRBV19 CASTNPVGDRGDRNYGYTF TGTGCCAGTACCAACCCCGTCGGGGACAGGGGGGACCGTAACTATGGCTACACCTTC
- TRBJ2-1 - 17 TRBV10-1 CASSDSLVASSYNEQFF TGCGCCAGCAGTGACTCTTTGGTGGCTAGCTCCTACAATGAGCAGTTCTTC
- TRBJ1-6 few 15 TRBV27 CASSSQGRNNSPLHF TGTGCCAGCAGTTCTCAGGGTAGAAATAATTCACCCCTCCACTTT
- TRBJ1-5 - 15 TRBV3-1/TRBV3-2 CASSQDATGNQPQHF TGTGCCAGCAGCCAAGATGCAACAGGGAATCAGCCCCAGCATTTT
- TRBJ1-1 - 14 TRBV15 CATSRDMRVTEAFF TGTGCCACCAGCAGAGATATGAGGGTTACTGAAGCTTTCTTT
TRBD1 TRBJ1-2 - 14 TRBV18 CASSPGTARYGYTF TGTGCCAGCTCACCAGGGACAGCACGCTATGGCTACACCTTC
TRBD1 TRBJ1-3 - 17 TRBV4-1 CASSQGGQIFNRNTIYF TGCGCCAGCAGCCAAGGGGGACAGATCTTTAATCGAAACACCATATATTTT
- TRBJ1-3 - 16 TRBV14 CASSGVREDSGNTIYF TGTGCCAGCAGTGGTGTAAGGGAGGACTCTGGAAACACCATATATTTT
- TRBJ2-7 - 15 TRBV4-2 CASSQGTERPYEQYF TGTGCCAGCAGCCAAGGTACGGAGCGCCCCTACGAGCAGTACTTC
- TRBJ1-4 - 15 TRBV9 CASSVGGGSGEKLFF TGTGCCAGCAGCGTTGGGGGAGGGTCTGGGGAAAAACTGTTTTTT
TRBD1 TRBJ1-3 - 15 TRBV9 CASSVGDSSGNTIYF TGTGCCAGCAGCGTAGGGGACAGCTCTGGAAACACCATATATTTT
- TRBJ2-7 few 12 TRBV7-9 CASSLSSYEQYF TGTGCCAGCAGCCTGAGCTCCTACGAGCAGTACTTC
TRBD1 TRBJ1-2 few 14 TRBV2 CASQGDSETYGYTF TGTGCCAGCCAGGGGGACAGCGAGACCTATGGCTACACCTTC
TRBD1 TRBJ2-1 - 13 TRBV7-2 CASRISGGNEQFF TGTGCCAGCAGGATATCAGGGGGAAATGAGCAGTTCTTC
TRBD2 TRBJ2-7 - 14 TRBV9 CASSVGTSGSKQYF TGTGCCAGCAGCGTAGGAACTAGCGGGAGTAAGCAGTACTTC
- TRBJ2-1 - 14 TRBV11-3 CASSLNSGYNEQFF TGTGCCAGCAGCTTGAATAGCGGATACAATGAGCAGTTCTTC
- TRBJ1-2 - 13 TRBV11-2 CASSLANSYGYTF TGTGCCAGCAGCTTAGCGAATAGTTATGGCTACACCTTC
TRBD2 TRBJ2-5 - 15 TRBV19 CASSTLAGVQETQYF TGTGCCAGTAGTACCCTAGCGGGTGTTCAAGAGACCCAGTACTTC